The clone carrying this T cell receptor (beta chain) was counted between two and nine times. The sample is drawn from a study of blood T cell repertoires in COVID-19. On the study more broadly: Acute-phase and convalescent COVID-19 samples originated in the United States, Italy and Spain.

Produced via immunoSEQ multiplex PCR; TCRdb's table is partial and in-frame only. This table holds tens of thousands of clones, about 80% found once. Germline V gene data show CDR1 as SNHLY and CDR2 as FYNNEI. The CDR3 length is 14 residues. Trimming shortened V by 3 bases and J by 4 bases, and 10 bases separated the two germline ends. This receptor was obtained from a human donor in a cohort sampled during active COVID-19. What was sequenced was peripheral blood. The rearrangement uses TRBV2 and TRBJ1-5, with D tentatively TRBD1 (6 bases). The CDR3 DNA reads as TGTGCCAGCAGTGAGCAGGGGCGTAATCAGCCCCAGCATTTT. This encodes CASSEQGRNQPQHF.